These 21 T cell receptor beta chains share one sample of origin, sequenced in a study of T cell responses to AZD1222 COVID-19 vaccine. Assay: immunoSEQ multiplex PCR; the TCRdb copy retains only in-frame clones and omits some. The table has 110,000 to 150,000 clones, 92% seen once; the top ten hold over 3%. Sequenced material: peripheral blood, taken on day 0 of AZD1222 vaccination. These receptor sequences come from an adult in good health.

The V gene is TRBV7-6, the J gene TRBJ2-1, with 14 bases identical to TRBD2. The V and J ends lost 4 bases and 10 bases, in that order; junction bases with no gene match: 21. Germline V lookup: CDR1 SGHVS, CDR2 FNYEAQ. The CDR3 is 20 residues long. The CDR3 region is CASSYGTSGRGGKPVGEQFF. The DNA for the CDR3 is TGTGCCAGCAGCTACGGGACTAGCGGGAGAGGGGGTAAACCTGTCGGGGAGCAGTTCTTC. The full variable domain, rest sourced from reference TRBV7-6 and TRBJ2-1, is GAGVSQSPRYKVTKRGQDVALRCDPISGHVSLYWYRQALGQGPEFLTYFNYEAQQDKSGLPNDRFSAERPEGSISTLTIQRTEQRDSAMYRCASSYGTSGRGGKPVGEQFFGPGTRLTVL.

The rearrangement uses TRBV5-4 and TRBJ1-1; weak D call: TRBD1 (5 bases). Per the germline V gene, CDR1 is SGHNT and CDR2 is YYREEE (reference sequence). V lost 7 bases, J lost 3 bases, and 13 bases lay in between. The CDR3 contains 13 residues. DNA of the CDR3: TGTGCCAGCTCGAGGCTGGGGGACACTGAAGCTTTCTTT. Amino acid sequence: CASSRLGDTEAFF. The full variable domain, in which reference TRBV5-4 and TRBJ1-1 provide the parts outside the CDR3, is ETGVTQSPTHLIKTRGQQVTLRCSSQSGHNTVSWYQQALGQGPQFIFQYYREEENGRGNFPPRFSGLQFPNYSSELNVNALELDDSALYLCASSRLGDTEAFFGQGTRLTVV.

V is TRBV3-1 (or the pseudogene TRBV3-2) and J is TRBJ1-2, with a tentative D call TRBD1 (6 bases). The CDR3 has 15 amino acids. With 0 bases removed from V and 4 bases from J, the gap between germline ends came to 12 bases. In germline, CDR1 is LGHDT, CDR2 YNNKEL (reference sequence). CDR3 in DNA: TGTGCCAGCAGCCAAGACGCCAGGGGAACCTATGGCTACACCTTC. Translation: CASSQDARGTYGYTF.

The rearrangement links TRBV18 to TRBJ1-2; D is uncertain. Germline CDR1 and CDR2: KGHSH and LQKENI. V was pared by 3 bases and J by 4 bases, with 21 bases between. The CDR3 covers 17 residues. The DNA of the CDR3 is TGTGCCAGCTCACCCAACGCGAACACCGTATCCGCCTATGGCTACACCTTC. Residues: CASSPNANTVSAYGYTF.

This clone was detected only once. The V call is TRBV3-1 (or the pseudogene TRBV3-2), the J call TRBJ2-1, with 12 positions matching TRBD2. The V gene's germline CDR1 is LGHDT and CDR2 YNNKEL (reference sequence). The junction had 2 bases not matched to a gene; V was cut back by 1 base and J by 7 bases. This CDR3 has 15 residues. In nucleotides, the CDR3 is TGTGCCAGCAGCCAAGGGCTAGCGGGGGGGAATGAGCAGTTCTTC. Amino acid sequence: CASSQGLAGGNEQFF.

V usage is TRBV2 and J usage is TRBJ2-7; the D is unclear. CDR3 length: 12 amino acids. The germline CDR1 and CDR2 sequences are SNHLY and FYNNEI. V shed 3 bases and J shed 7 bases, with 10 bases lying between them. CDR3 DNA: TGTGCCAGCAGTGACCGACTCTGGGAGCAGTACTTC. Protein sequence: CASSDRLWEQYF.

The V and J genes are TRBV5-1 and TRBJ2-5; TRBD2 aligns across 9 bases. The CDR3 loop spans 14 amino acids. V dropped 1 base and J dropped 5; count of bases not matched to a gene: 3. Germline lookup yields CDR1 SGHRS and CDR2 YFSETQ. This CDR3 reads CASSLLAGRETQYF. CDR3 DNA: TGCGCCAGCAGCTTGCTAGCGGGAAGGGAGACCCAGTACTTC.

This clone turned up a few times. The CDR3, as DNA: TGTGCCAGCAGTCCCAGGACAAATGAGCAGTTCTTC. It is translated as CASSPRTNEQFF. The chain couples TRBV6-6 to TRBJ2-1; perhaps TRBD1 as D (5 bases). Looked up from germline, CDR1 is MNHNY and CDR2 is SVGAGI (reference sequence). V shed 5 bases and J shed 7 bases, with 9 bases lying between them. The CDR3 consists of 12 residues.

This chain connects TRBV5-6 to TRBJ1-5; D is possibly TRBD1 (5 bases). The CDR3 has 15 amino acids. V was clipped by 0 bases and J by 3 bases, with 10 bases between them. Germline CDR1 and CDR2: SGHDT and YYEEEE. CDR3 nucleotide sequence: TGTGCCAGCAGCTTGGGGGCCAGGGTCAATCAGCCCCAGCATTTT. Its protein product is CASSLGARVNQPQHF.

This clone was seen once. The rearrangement joins TRBV29-1 to TRBJ2-2; 12 nucleotides line up with TRBD2. Trimming at V came to 4 bases and at J to 6 bases, leaving 3 bases not matched to a gene. This CDR3 spans 14 amino acids. The V gene's germline CDR1 is SQVTM and CDR2 ANQGSEA. The chain's CDR3 is CSVGGLAGAGELFF. The CDR3 nucleotides read TGCAGCGTTGGGGGACTAGCGGGCGCCGGGGAGCTGTTTTTT.

The V and J genes are TRBV18 and TRBJ2-3; TRBD1 agrees at 9 bases. V shed 6 bases, J shed 4 bases, and the junction held 5 bases outside the gene matches. The CDR3 sequence is 14 residues long. CDR1 and CDR2 from the germline V gene are KGHSH and LQKENI. The CDR3 loop reads CASSRDRVPDTQYF. As DNA, the CDR3 is TGTGCCAGCTCCCGGGACAGGGTTCCAGATACGCAGTATTTT.

J is TRBJ2-2 and V is TRBV5-1; possible D gene TRBD1, 5 bases. This CDR3 has 16 amino acids. Germline V gene sequence: CDR1 SGHRS, CDR2 YFSETQ. Trimming took off 4 bases at V and 7 bases at J, with 20 bases between the two ends. The CDR3 DNA is TGCGCCAGCAGCCGCACCGTATCACAGGCACACGGGGAGCTGTTTTTT. This encodes CASSRTVSQAHGELFF. The variable domain in full, with the rest retrieved from reference TRBV5-1 and TRBJ2-2, is KAGVTQTPRYLIKTRGQQVTLSCSPISGHRSVSWYQQTPGQGLQFLFEYFSETQRNKGNFPGRFSGRQFSNSRSEMNVSTLELGDSALYLCASSRTVSQAHGELFFGEGSRLTVL.

The chain joins TRBV18 to TRBJ2-7; D unresolved. The germline V gene has CDR1 KGHSH and CDR2 LQKENI. The CDR3 extends over 12 amino acids. Trimming removed 5 bases from V and 7 bases from J, with 12 bases in between. The CDR3 loop reads CASSKFDGEQYF. CDR3 bases: TGTGCCAGCTCAAAATTCGACGGGGAGCAGTACTTC. The variable domain in full, with the rest retrieved from reference TRBV18 and TRBJ2-7, is NAGVMQNPRHLVRRRGQEARLRCSPMKGHSHVYWYRQLPEEGLKFMVYLQKENIIDESGMPKERFSAEFPKEGPSILRIQQVVRGDSAAYFCASSKFDGEQYFGPGTRLTVT.

This clone was counted only a few times. The J gene is TRBJ1-1, the V gene TRBV6-5; TRBD1 is a possible D gene (5 bases). The CDR3 consists of 13 residues. Germline V CDR1 and CDR2: MNHEY, SVGAGI. The V end lost 2 bases, the J end lost 8 bases, and 12 bases lay between the germline ends. The CDR3 DNA reads as TGTGCCAGCAGTTACACGTCTGCAGGGGAAGCTTTCTTT. Its translation: CASSYTSAGEAFF.

The gene calls are TRBV5-1 and TRBJ2-3, with 10 bases matching TRBD1. This CDR3 comprises 15 residues. The V gene's germline CDR1 is SGHRS and CDR2 YFSETQ. V gave up 4 bases and J gave up 3 bases; unmatched junction bases: 5. The CDR3 spells CASSPRDRGTDTQYF. CDR3 DNA sequence: TGCGCCAGCAGCCCCCGGGACAGGGGAACAGATACGCAGTATTTT.

The rearrangement joins TRBV10-3 to TRBJ2-7; D gene uncertain. Germline V gene data show CDR1 as ENHRY and CDR2 as SYGVKD. V was trimmed by 8 bases and J by 1 base, leaving 9 bases between them. The CDR3 totals 12 residues. CDR3 loop: CAIGSLSYEQYF. Written as DNA, the CDR3 is TGTGCCATCGGGTCCTTGTCCTACGAGCAGTACTTC.

The chain uses TRBV27 and TRBJ2-1; D might be TRBD2 (5 bases). The ends were cut back, 5 bases at V and 8 bases at J, with 25 bases in the middle. This CDR3 spans 17 amino acids. Germline CDR1 and CDR2: MNHEY and SMNVEV (reference sequence). The CDR3 spells CASSAPPPGKGLHEQFF. DNA of the CDR3: TGTGCCAGCAGTGCCCCTCCTCCGGGGAAAGGCTTGCATGAGCAGTTCTTC.

The chain links TRBV5-4 to TRBJ2-7, with D hard to call. This CDR3 has 13 amino acids. Trimming stripped 4 bases from V and 7 bases from J, with 15 bases between. Per the germline V gene, CDR1 is SGHNT and CDR2 is YYREEE (reference sequence). The CDR3 spells CASSPSGEREQYF. DNA for the CDR3: TGTGCCAGCAGCCCCTCCGGAGAGAGAGAGCAGTACTTC.

The gene calls are TRBV7-6 and TRBJ1-4; D not certain. The CDR3 totals 15 residues. V dropped 2 bases and J dropped 10 bases, with 17 bases sitting between them. CDR1 and CDR2 from the germline V gene are SGHVS and FNYEAQ. CDR3 bases: TGTGCCAGCAGCTTAAATGCCTTAACGGGCGGAAAACTGTTTTTT. Translating it yields CASSLNALTGGKLFF.

The chain joins TRBV11-3 to TRBJ1-6, with a weak D call TRBD1 (6 bases). Germline lookup yields CDR1 SGHNT and CDR2 YENEEA. The CDR3 runs to 16 residues. Trimming pared 5 bases from V and 9 bases from J, leaving 20 bases between. CDR3 in amino acids: CASSQAIPKGGSPLHF. As DNA, the CDR3 is TGTGCCAGCAGCCAAGCCATTCCAAAGGGGGGTTCACCCCTCCACTTT.

Only one count was recorded for this clone. The chain joins TRBV5-1 to TRBJ2-3; possibly TRBD1 or TRBD2 for D (5 bases each). Germline V gene sequence: CDR1 SGHRS, CDR2 YFSETQ. Trimming stripped 0 bases from V and 2 bases from J, with 10 bases between. The CDR3 runs to 15 residues. The CDR3 region has the DNA TGCGCCAGCAGCTTGGGGGGGTTGTACACAGATACGCAGTATTTT. Translation gives CASSLGGLYTDTQYF.